The 27 T cell receptor beta chains listed next were all sequenced from one sample in a study of blood T cell repertoires in COVID-19. The data were produced by immunoSEQ multiplex PCR, yet TCRdb's version contains in-frame clones alone and is incomplete. This table has roughly 81,000 clones, about 86% appearing once. Sequenced: peripheral blood. These receptor sequences come from a man older than 75 with active or convalescent COVID-19.

This clone came up a few times. The rearrangement uses TRBV28 and TRBJ1-5; possibly TRBD1 for D (6 bases). CDR1 and CDR2 from the germline V gene are MDHEN and SYDVKM. The CDR3 is made up of 14 amino acids. V lost 3 bases and J 3 bases, leaving 9 bases between the germline ends. In nucleotides, the CDR3 is TGTGCCAGCAGTTTTTGGGACAACAATCAGCCCCAGCATTTT. It yields the protein CASSFWDNNQPQHF.

V gene TRBV6-6 combines with J gene TRBJ1-1; 7 bases are a match to TRBD1. From germline, CDR1 is MNHNY and CDR2 SVGAGI (reference sequence). This CDR3 is built from 12 residues. The V and J ends lost 5 bases and 9 bases, in that order; junction bases with no gene match: 6. The CDR3 loop reads CASSPRTGKAFF. CDR3 bases: TGTGCCAGCAGTCCACGGACAGGAAAAGCTTTCTTT.

This clone was found many times. The gene calls are TRBV9 and TRBJ2-3; tentatively, D is TRBD2 (5 bases). CDR1 and CDR2 (germline): SGDLS, YYNGEE. The CDR3 contains 17 residues. Trimming cost V 3 bases and J 4 bases, with 21 bases left between them. CDR3 residues: CASSEFGGREVSDTQYF. DNA of the CDR3: TGTGCCAGCAGCGAGTTCGGTGGGAGAGAGGTATCAGATACGCAGTATTTT.

This chain joins TRBV5-1 and TRBJ2-1; D may be TRBD2 (6 bases). The V and J ends lost 4 bases and 7 bases respectively, with 24 bases between them. This CDR3 has 17 amino acids. Germline CDR1 and CDR2: SGHRS and YFSETQ. The CDR3: CASSPENRDSLGNEQFF. Here the CDR3 DNA reads TGCGCCAGCAGCCCGGAAAACCGGGACTCCTTAGGAAATGAGCAGTTCTTC.

The chain carries TRBV13 and TRBJ1-6, with TRBD1 matching 11 bases. V was pared by 1 base and J by 8 bases, with 1 base of the junction left unmatched. Germline-derived CDR1 and CDR2 are PRHDT and FYEKMQ (reference sequence). The CDR3 has 15 residues. CDR3 sequence: CASSLVGQGDSPLHF. The CDR3 nucleotides are TGTGCCAGCAGCTTAGTGGGACAGGGGGATTCACCCCTCCACTTT.

The chain links TRBV4-3 to TRBJ1-5; TRBD1 matches at 9 bases. This CDR3 comprises 14 residues. The V segment lost 3 bases and the J segment 9 bases; nucleotides outside the gene matches: 6. Germline loops: CDR1 LGHNA, CDR2 YSLEER. CDR3 nucleotides: TGCGCCAGCAGCCATGACAGGGGGGGGCGGCCCCAGCATTTT. It encodes CASSHDRGGRPQHF.

The CDR3 reads CASSLGRGMRETQYF. The CDR3 DNA reads as TGTGCCAGCAGCTTGGGGCGCGGGATGAGGGAGACCCAGTACTTC. The chain recombines TRBV7-6 with TRBJ2-5; perhaps TRBD2 as D (6 bases). The CDR3 length is 15 residues. The V gene lost 3 bases and the J gene lost 5 bases, with 16 bases spanning the gap. CDR1 is SGHVS, CDR2 FNYEAQ, per germline.

The rearrangement uses TRBV18 and TRBJ2-5; D is unclear. The CDR3 is 14 amino acids. The ends were cut back, 0 bases at V and 0 bases at J, with 5 bases in the middle. In germline, CDR1 is KGHSH, CDR2 LQKENI. The DNA for the CDR3 is TGTGCCAGCTCACCACCTCCTTACCAAGAGACCCAGTACTTC. Translated: CASSPPPYQETQYF. The entire variable domain, with the rest obtained from reference TRBV18 and TRBJ2-5, is as follows: NAGVMQNPRHLVRRRGQEARLRCSPMKGHSHVYWYRQLPEEGLKFMVYLQKENIIDESGMPKERFSAEFPKEGPSILRIQQVVRGDSAAYFCASSPPPYQETQYFGPGTRLLVL.

V gene TRBV29-1 combines with J gene TRBJ1-1; a weak D match, TRBD1 (6 bases). CDR1 and CDR2 (germline): SQVTM, ANQGSEA. Trimming left V 7 bases short and J 1 base short, with 16 bases between. This CDR3 has 14 amino acids. The CDR3 region has the DNA TGCAGCGGCGAACCGACAGGAGCGAACACTGAAGCTTTCTTT. Translation gives CSGEPTGANTEAFF.

This clone showed up just once. The chain links TRBV14 to TRBJ2-1; maybe TRBD2 (6 bases). Germline V gene sequence: CDR1 SGHDN, CDR2 FVKESK. The CDR3 spans 14 residues. Trimming left V 4 bases short and J 4 bases short, with 11 bases between. The CDR3: CASSRQGGYNEQFF. In nucleotides, the CDR3 is TGTGCCAGCAGCCGTCAGGGAGGTTACAATGAGCAGTTCTTC.

The chain is built from TRBV7-9 and TRBJ2-1; TRBD2 agrees at 7 bases. The CDR3 runs 16 residues. V was clipped by 0 bases and J by 7 bases; unmatched bases: 9. CDR1 and CDR2 (germline): SEHNR, FQNEAQ (reference sequence). CDR3 amino acids: CASSLAGGPVGNEQFF. Here the CDR3 DNA reads TGTGCCAGCAGCTTAGCGGGAGGGCCGGTCGGAAATGAGCAGTTCTTC.

This chain links TRBV7-8 with TRBJ1-6; D perhaps matches TRBD1 (5 bases). Germline V gene lookup returns CDR1 SGHVS and CDR2 FQNEAQ. The CDR3 consists of 15 residues. V was cut by 1 base and J by 12 bases, with 16 bases left in between. This CDR3 reads CASSLEGRGLGPLHF. In nucleotides, the CDR3 is TGTGCCAGCAGCTTAGAGGGCCGGGGACTTGGACCCCTCCACTTT.

This chain uses TRBV7-8 with TRBJ1-5; TRBD1 aligns across 8 bases. From germline, CDR1 is SGHVS and CDR2 FQNEAQ. This CDR3 spans 18 amino acids. Trimming took 1 base from V and 0 from J; bases not matched to a gene: 8. CDR3 region: CASSLEETGARSNQPQHF. DNA for the CDR3: TGTGCCAGCAGCTTAGAAGAGACAGGGGCCCGTAGCAATCAGCCCCAGCATTTT.

This CDR3 is CAWSGGGNPKTSDYYGYTF. CDR3 bases: TGTGCCTGGAGTGGAGGAGGGAACCCAAAAACTTCGGATTACTATGGCTACACCTTC. The chain joins TRBV30 to TRBJ1-2; D not certain. Germline-derived CDR1 and CDR2 are GTSNPN and SVGIG (reference sequence). V lost 1 base, J lost 3 bases, and 27 bases lay in between. The CDR3 loop spans 19 amino acids. The variable domain in full, with the rest retrieved from reference TRBV30 and TRBJ1-2, is SQTIHQWPATLVQPVGSPLSLECTVEGTSNPNLYWYRQAAGRGLQLLFYSVGIGQISSEVPQNLSASRPQDRQFILSSKKLLLSDSGFYLCAWSGGGNPKTSDYYGYTFGSGTRLTVV.

This sequence joins TRBV4-2 and TRBJ1-4; possibly TRBD1 for D (6 bases). Germline CDR1 reads LGHNA; CDR2 reads YNFKEQ. V was clipped by 1 base and J by 8 bases, with 17 bases between them. This CDR3 is 16 amino acids long. CDR3 region: CASSQGGGQGYEKLFF. Here the CDR3 DNA reads TGTGCCAGCAGCCAAGGGGGGGGGCAGGGTTACGAAAAACTGTTTTTT.

Here the CDR3 reads CASSLTGGTGELFF. CDR3 sequence (DNA): TGTGCCAGCAGCCTCACAGGGGGCACAGGGGAGCTGTTTTTT. The chain has TRBV5-6 and TRBJ2-2, with 9 bases matching TRBD1. The CDR3 consists of 14 residues. Trimming took 4 bases from V and 8 from J; bases not matched to a gene: 6. Looked up from germline, CDR1 is SGHDT and CDR2 is YYEEEE.

The rearrangement joins TRBV5-5 to TRBJ2-7, with D possibly matching TRBD2 (5 bases). The CDR3 covers 14 residues. V shed 1 base and J shed 2 bases, with 10 bases lying between them. Germline assignment: CDR1 SGHKS and CDR2 YYEKEE (reference sequence). CDR3 sequence reads: CASSLFGETYEQYF. CDR3 nucleotide sequence: TGTGCCAGCAGCTTGTTCGGGGAAACCTACGAGCAGTACTTC.

This clone was seen only a few times. This CDR3 is CASSQDKEGGAPQHF. In nucleotides, the CDR3 is TGCGCCAGCAGCCAAGATAAGGAAGGGGGCGCCCCCCAGCATTTT. The chain is built from TRBV4-3 and TRBJ1-5; the match to TRBD1 covers 7 bases. This CDR3 region has 15 residues. Germline V gives CDR1 LGHNA, CDR2 YSLEER. J gave up 10 bases and V 0 bases, and 9 bases lay outside the gene matches.

This sequence joins TRBV3-1 (or the pseudogene TRBV3-2) and TRBJ2-7; 10 nucleotides line up with TRBD2. Germline V CDR1 and CDR2: LGHDT, YNNKEL (reference sequence). This CDR3 has 12 residues. Trimming took 5 bases from V and 6 from J; bases not matched to a gene: 1. The DNA of the CDR3 is TGTGCCAGCAGCTTAGCGGGAGGCGAGCAGTACTTC. This gives the protein CASSLAGGEQYF.

The chain is built from TRBV27 and TRBJ1-1; 7 bases align to TRBD1. Germline loops: CDR1 MNHEY, CDR2 SMNVEV (reference sequence). The CDR3 covers 15 residues. V dropped 5 bases and J dropped 2; count of bases not matched to a gene: 8. DNA of the CDR3: TGTGCCAGCAGTCCCCGACAGGGCCAAAACACTGAAGCTTTCTTT. It yields the protein CASSPRQGQNTEAFF.

The chain recombines TRBV19 with TRBJ1-5; TRBD1 matches 9 bases. The CDR3 runs to 18 residues. CDR1 is LNHDA, CDR2 SQIVND, per germline (reference sequence). V shed 1 base, J shed 5 bases, and the junction held 12 bases outside the gene matches. CDR3 sequence (DNA): TGTGCCAGTAGTATAGGCTACTGGACAGGGGAGAGTGATCAGCCCCAGCATTTT. This translates into CASSIGYWTGESDQPQHF.

The rearrangement uses TRBV7-2 and TRBJ2-3; TRBD1 might be the D (5 bases). Trimming removed 6 bases from V and 4 bases from J, with 17 bases in between. Looked up from germline, CDR1 is SGHTA and CDR2 is FQGNSA. The CDR3 is 15 residues long. Here the CDR3 reads CASSFPRIGADTQYF. DNA for the CDR3: TGTGCCAGCAGTTTTCCTCGGATAGGGGCAGATACGCAGTATTTT.

This sequence joins TRBV27 and TRBJ2-1; maybe TRBD2 (7 bases). In germline, CDR1 is MNHEY, CDR2 SMNVEV (reference sequence). This CDR3 comprises 15 residues. The V end lost 7 bases, the J end lost 5 bases, and 18 bases lay between the germline ends. The CDR3 loop reads CASNGWGRENNEQFF. The CDR3 region has the DNA TGTGCCAGCAACGGGTGGGGGCGGGAGAACAATGAGCAGTTCTTC.

The rearrangement links TRBV7-8 to TRBJ1-6; D not resolved. Deletions cut 4 bases from V and 5 bases from J, with 9 bases between. This CDR3 has 14 amino acids. Per the germline V gene, CDR1 is SGHVS and CDR2 is FQNEAQ. CDR3 in amino acids: CASSSTADNSPLHF. The CDR3 nucleotides are TGTGCCAGCAGCTCCACAGCCGATAATTCACCCCTCCACTTT.

The genes are TRBV19 and TRBJ1-2, with D perhaps matching TRBD1 (6 bases). The germline V gene has CDR1 LNHDA and CDR2 SQIVND (reference sequence). The V end was cut by 3 bases, the J end by 4 bases, with 15 bases between. This CDR3 comprises 15 residues. CDR3: CASSMAQGFGYGYTF. The DNA of the CDR3 is TGTGCCAGTAGTATGGCGCAGGGGTTCGGCTATGGCTACACCTTC.

The J gene is TRBJ2-7, the V gene TRBV6-5, with TRBD1 identical over 7 bases. Germline lookup yields CDR1 MNHEY and CDR2 SVGAGI. With V trimmed by 7 bases and J by 2 bases, 5 bases remained unmatched. The CDR3 length is 13 residues. CDR3 in DNA: TGTGCCAGCACCTACGGACAGGCCTACGAGCAGTACTTC. The encoded protein is CASTYGQAYEQYF.

The gene calls are TRBV27 and TRBJ2-5, with D perhaps matching TRBD2 (6 bases). The V end was cut by 0 bases, the J end by 0 bases, with 17 bases between. CDR1 and CDR2 from the germline V gene are MNHEY and SMNVEV (reference sequence). There are 18 residues in the CDR3. The CDR3 loop reads CASSLSPSGTHYQETQYF. The CDR3 region has the DNA TGTGCCAGCAGTTTATCACCATCCGGGACTCACTACCAAGAGACCCAGTACTTC.